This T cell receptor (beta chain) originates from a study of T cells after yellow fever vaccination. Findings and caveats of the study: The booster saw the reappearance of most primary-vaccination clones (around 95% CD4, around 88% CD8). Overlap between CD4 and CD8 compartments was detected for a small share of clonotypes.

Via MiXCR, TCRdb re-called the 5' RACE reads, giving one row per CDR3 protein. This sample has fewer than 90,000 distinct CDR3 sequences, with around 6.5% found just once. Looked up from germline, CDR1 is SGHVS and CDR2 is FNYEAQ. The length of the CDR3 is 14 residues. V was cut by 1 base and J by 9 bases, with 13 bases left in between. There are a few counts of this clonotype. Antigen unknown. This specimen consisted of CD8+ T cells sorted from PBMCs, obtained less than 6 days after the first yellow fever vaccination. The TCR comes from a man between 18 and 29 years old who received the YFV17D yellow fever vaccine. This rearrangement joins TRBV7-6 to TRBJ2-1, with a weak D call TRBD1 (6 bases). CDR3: CASSLGTDSGEQFF. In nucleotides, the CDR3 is TGTGCCAGCAGCTTAGGGACAGATTCTGGTGAGCAGTTCTTC.